The 16 T cell receptor beta chains presented below share a single source sample, sequenced in a study of cytomegalovirus exposure and HLA in healthy donors. This PCR relied on a set of 60 Vbeta primers and 13 Jbeta primers. The table came from immunoSEQ multiplex PCR; TCRdb's copy has only in-frame clones and leaves some out. The sample has around 60,000 clones; about four fifths are singletons. The specimen was PBMCs. The receptors derive from a man aged 50 to 59 in good health and CMV-seropositive.

The chain joins TRBV19 to TRBJ1-5; tentative D call: TRBD1 (6 bases). The V end lost 3 bases, the J end lost 1 base, and 10 bases lay between the germline ends. The CDR3 is 15 amino acids. Germline loops: CDR1 LNHDA, CDR2 SQIVND (reference sequence). The DNA for the CDR3 is TGTGCCAGTAGTATCAGGACAGTCAGCAATCAGCCCCAGCATTTT. This gives the protein CASSIRTVSNQPQHF.

This CDR3 reads CASSPTANTEAFF. The CDR3 DNA is TGTGCCAGCAGTCCGACAGCGAACACTGAAGCTTTCTTT. The V call is TRBV2, the J call TRBJ1-1, with TRBD1 as a possible D gene (5 bases). CDR3 size: 13 residues. Trimming shortened V by 5 bases and J by 1 base, and 8 bases separated the two germline ends. The germline CDR1 and CDR2 sequences are SNHLY and FYNNEI. Looking up the rest from reference TRBV2 and TRBJ1-1 gives the full variable domain: EPEVTQTPSHQVTQMGQEVILRCVPISNHLYFYWYRQILGQKVEFLVSFYNNEISEKSEIFDDQFSVERPDGSNFTLKIRSTKLEDSAMYFCASSPTANTEAFFGQGTRLTVV.

The chain recombines TRBV5-4 with TRBJ2-1; 7 nucleotides line up with TRBD1. J was trimmed by 4 bases and V by 0 bases; bases with no gene match: 7. The CDR3 is 16 amino acids. The germline CDR1 and CDR2 sequences are SGHNT and YYREEE (reference sequence). The CDR3 coding sequence is TGTGCCAGCAGCTTGGGAGGGGGCACGTATTACAATGAGCAGTTCTTC. This translates into CASSLGGGTYYNEQFF.

The chain carries TRBV6-6 and TRBJ2-2; D gene uncertain. Trimming cost V 6 bases and J 3 bases, with 11 bases left between them. CDR1 is MNHNY and CDR2 is SVGAGI in the germline V gene (reference sequence). The CDR3 totals 14 residues. CDR3 DNA sequence: TGTGCCAGCAGAAAGCGTTCATACACCGGGGAGCTGTTTTTT. It is translated as CASRKRSYTGELFF.

The chain is built from TRBV7-3 and TRBJ1-1, with D unresolved. The CDR3 has 15 amino acids. Deletions cut 2 bases from V and 3 bases from J, with 13 bases between. CDR1 is SGHTA and CDR2 is FQGTGA in the germline V gene. The CDR3 DNA reads as TGTGCCAGCAGCTTATTCGGGAGCCCGGACACTGAAGCTTTCTTT. This encodes CASSLFGSPDTEAFF.

Notes on this clone: An end of the junction does not agree with germline; a read error may underlie this. The rearrangement joins TRBV4-2 to TRBJ2-1; 8 bases fit TRBD2. The CDR3 loop spans 17 amino acids. From germline, CDR1 is LGHNA and CDR2 YNFKEQ. The CDR3 sequence: CDSSQLFSGRADNEQFF. The CDR3 bases are TGTGACAGCAGCCAACTTTTTTCCGGGAGGGCCGACAATGAGCAGTTCTTC.

The genes are TRBV28 and TRBJ1-5; D not resolved. V gave up 5 bases and J gave up 3 bases, with 17 bases separating them. The CDR3 loop spans 16 amino acids. From germline, CDR1 is MDHEN and CDR2 SYDVKM. This chain's CDR3 is CASSLTQVPINQPQHF. The CDR3 bases are TGTGCCAGCAGTCTAACCCAGGTGCCTATCAATCAGCCCCAGCATTTT. The full variable domain, in which reference TRBV28 and TRBJ1-5 provide the parts outside the CDR3, is DVKVTQSSRYLVKRTGEKVFLECVQDMDHENMFWYRQDPGLGLRLIYFSYDVKMKEKGDIPEGYSVSREKKERFSLILESASTNQTSMYLCASSLTQVPINQPQHFGDGTRLSIL.

J is TRBJ2-1 and V is TRBV7-3; 8 nucleotides line up with TRBD2. With 2 bases clipped from V and 8 bases from J, the junction kept 8 bases outside the gene matches. CDR3 length: 15 residues. CDR1 and CDR2 from the germline V gene are SGHTA and FQGTGA. The CDR3 is CASSLRPLAVHEQFF. CDR3 bases: TGTGCCAGCAGCTTACGTCCACTAGCGGTTCATGAGCAGTTCTTC.

The V gene is TRBV5-4, the J gene TRBJ2-7, with D possibly being TRBD1 (6 bases). Germline assignment: CDR1 SGHNT and CDR2 YYREEE (reference sequence). V shed 1 base and J shed 5 bases, with 13 bases lying between them. The CDR3 extends over 14 amino acids. CDR3 region: CASSLRTETDEQYF. CDR3 in DNA: TGTGCCAGCAGCTTGAGGACAGAGACCGACGAGCAGTACTTC. The full variable domain, in which reference TRBV5-4 and TRBJ2-7 provide the parts outside the CDR3, is ETGVTQSPTHLIKTRGQQVTLRCSSQSGHNTVSWYQQALGQGPQFIFQYYREEENGRGNFPPRFSGLQFPNYSSELNVNALELDDSALYLCASSLRTETDEQYFGPGTRLTVT.

The chain couples TRBV15 to TRBJ2-7, with 7 bases aligning to TRBD1. CDR1 LNHNV and CDR2 YYDKDF come from the germline V gene (reference sequence). CDR3 size: 15 residues. Trimming at V came to 4 bases and at J to 0 bases, leaving 6 bases not matched to a gene. In DNA form, the CDR3 reads TGTGCCACCAGCAAAGGGACAGACTTCTCCTACGAGCAGTACTTC. This gives the protein CATSKGTDFSYEQYF.

V usage is TRBV11-3 and J usage is TRBJ1-3; TRBD1 might be the D (5 bases). The V gene lost 5 bases and the J gene lost 0 bases, with 11 bases spanning the gap. The CDR3 totals 15 residues. Germline-derived CDR1 and CDR2 are SGHNT and YENEEA. The CDR3 loop reads CASSLGEGSGNTIYF. The CDR3 region has the DNA TGTGCCAGCAGCCTGGGGGAGGGCTCTGGAAACACCATATATTTT. The whole variable domain, filled in from reference TRBV11-3 and TRBJ1-3, reads EAGVVQSPRYKIIEKKQPVAFWCNPISGHNTLYWYLQNLGQGPELLIRYENEEAVDDSQLPKDRFSAERLKGVDSTLKIQPAELGDSAVYLCASSLGEGSGNTIYFGEGSWLTVV.

The chain couples TRBV18 to TRBJ2-3; no definite D call. V was clipped by 2 bases and J by 3 bases, with 12 bases between them. Germline V gene data show CDR1 as KGHSH and CDR2 as LQKENI. The CDR3 length is 15 residues. The CDR3 DNA reads TGTGCCAGCTCACCAATGCTAGGCGAGACAGATACGCAGTATTTT. It translates to CASSPMLGETDTQYF.

The chain couples TRBV5-1 to TRBJ2-3; TRBD2 aligns across 10 bases. V shed 0 bases, J shed 6 bases, and the junction held 7 bases outside the gene matches. This CDR3 spans 16 amino acids. The V gene's germline CDR1 is SGHRS and CDR2 YFSETQ. In nucleotides, the CDR3 is TGCGCCAGCAGCTTGGAGAGCGGGGGGGCGGCGGATACGCAGTATTTT. The encoded protein is CASSLESGGAADTQYF.

The CDR3 DNA reads TGCGCCAGCGCCCAACAGGGGACCTACGAGCAGTACTTC. Translated: CASAQQGTYEQYF. The chain carries TRBV5-1 and TRBJ2-7, with TRBD1 matching over 7 bases. Losses at the gene ends were 7 bases for V and 2 bases for J; bases not matched to a gene: 6. The CDR3 has 13 residues. CDR1 SGHRS and CDR2 YFSETQ come from the germline V gene.

Notes on this clone: The germline gene is not matched at one end of the junction; a read error may be the cause. The chain joins TRBV10-1 to TRBJ1-2; D gene ambiguous. The V gene's germline CDR1 is WNHNN and CDR2 SYGVQD (reference sequence). The CDR3 runs to 13 residues. CDR3 loop: CASRPPENYAYTF. DNA for the CDR3: TGCGCCAGCAGGCCACCAGAGAACTATGCCTACACCTTC.

This rearrangement joins TRBV2 to TRBJ2-1, with D uncertain. The CDR3 consists of 11 residues. The V gene lost 4 bases and the J gene lost 9 bases, with 7 bases spanning the gap. Germline V gives CDR1 SNHLY, CDR2 FYNNEI. The CDR3 sequence: CASSAVLEQFF. In DNA form, the CDR3 reads TGTGCCAGCAGTGCTGTTCTTGAGCAGTTCTTC.